This TCR beta chain stems from a study of blood T cell repertoires in COVID-19. Study as a whole: Samples came from the United States, Italy and Spain, spanning acute and convalescent COVID-19.

This clone appeared a single time. Source study methods: Reference gene primer amplification in the assay estimated nucleated cell counts. TCRdb's copy holds only in-frame clones and misses some; the assay was immunoSEQ multiplex PCR. The V and J calls and clone size are taken from that table; D and trimming were inferred from the DNA. The table lists under 200,000 clones, approximately 85% of them singletons. The CDR3 runs 15 residues. V was shortened by 5 bases and J by 4 bases, with 17 bases between the two germline ends. Germline V gene lookup returns CDR1 LGHNT and CDR2 FRNRAP. The sequencing input was peripheral blood. The clonotype was recovered from a woman aged 80 or older with acute or convalescent COVID-19. This chain links TRBV12-5 with TRBJ1-1, with D uncertain. CDR3 sequence: CASGTRSGGGTEAFF. The CDR3 DNA is TGTGCTAGTGGTACCCGTTCGGGTGGAGGCACTGAAGCTTTCTTT.